Each of the 11 T cell receptor beta chains below was sequenced from the same sample in a study of T cell responses to AZD1222 COVID-19 vaccine. Profiling relied on immunoSEQ multiplex PCR, and the TCRdb table lists in-frame clones only, not all of them. The sample includes about 150,000 clones, 80% to 95% seen only once; the top ten take less than 2.5%. Sequenced material: peripheral blood, taken on day 0 of AZD1222 vaccination. The receptors derive from an adult in good health.

V gene TRBV2 combines with J gene TRBJ2-5; 10 nucleotides match TRBD2. Germline V CDR1 and CDR2: SNHLY, FYNNEI. There are 14 residues in the CDR3. The ends lost 3 bases at V and 6 bases at J; junction bases unmatched: 4. The CDR3 sequence: CASSDLLAGKTQYF. CDR3 DNA: TGTGCCAGCAGTGATTTACTAGCGGGAAAGACCCAGTACTTC.

This clone occurred once. The chain has TRBV18 and TRBJ2-1; D remains unclear. Trimming shortened V by 6 bases and J by 5 bases, and 8 bases separated the two germline ends. CDR1 KGHSH and CDR2 LQKENI come from the germline V gene. The CDR3 spans 12 residues. CDR3 region: CASSRPNNEQFF. The CDR3 nucleotides read TGTGCCAGCTCGCGGCCGAACAATGAGCAGTTCTTC. The variable domain in full, completed from reference TRBV18 and TRBJ2-1, reads NAGVMQNPRHLVRRRGQEARLRCSPMKGHSHVYWYRQLPEEGLKFMVYLQKENIIDESGMPKERFSAEFPKEGPSILRIQQVVRGDSAAYFCASSRPNNEQFFGPGTRLTVL.

CDR3 amino acids: CASSEGTGGTNEKLFF. In nucleotides, the CDR3 is TGTGCCAGCAGTGAAGGGACAGGGGGAACTAATGAAAAACTGTTTTTT. This chain connects TRBV6-1 to TRBJ1-4, with 10 bases fitting TRBD1. J lost 1 base, V lost 1 base, and 0 bases had no gene match. Germline V gene sequence: CDR1 MNHNS, CDR2 SASEGT. The CDR3 consists of 16 residues.

V usage is TRBV7-6 and J usage is TRBJ2-1; D is ambiguous. CDR3 length equals 14 residues. Germline V gene lookup returns CDR1 SGHVS and CDR2 FNYEAQ. The V gene lost 8 bases and the J gene lost 8 bases, with 19 bases spanning the gap. CDR3 region: CASPLRSFLDEQFF. The CDR3 DNA follows: TGTGCCAGCCCCTTAAGAAGTTTTTTAGATGAGCAGTTCTTC.

The rearrangement joins TRBV30 to TRBJ1-3; D not certain. CDR1 and CDR2 (germline): GTSNPN, SVGIG (reference sequence). The ends were cut back, 4 bases at V and 4 bases at J, with 14 bases in the middle. This CDR3 is built from 14 residues. CDR3 protein: CAWNSAVSGNTIYF. CDR3 coding DNA: TGTGCCTGGAATTCGGCAGTCTCCGGAAACACCATATATTTT.

This sequence joins TRBV29-1 and TRBJ2-2; D might be TRBD2 (5 bases). CDR1 and CDR2 from the germline V gene are SQVTM and ANQGSEA. This CDR3 spans 12 amino acids. V was trimmed by 3 bases and J by 6 bases, leaving 8 bases between them. The CDR3 DNA sequence: TGCAGCGTTGACGGGGTTCCCGGGGAGCTGTTTTTT. As protein: CSVDGVPGELFF.

V gene TRBV5-6 combines with J gene TRBJ2-5; the match to TRBD1 covers 7 bases. The J segment lost 2 bases and the V segment lost 4 bases, leaving 2 bases of the junction unmatched. This CDR3 has 13 residues. Germline V lookup: CDR1 SGHDT, CDR2 YYEEEE. Here the CDR3 reads CASSRDRQETQYF. Here the CDR3 DNA reads TGTGCCAGCAGCCGGGACAGACAAGAGACCCAGTACTTC. Full variable domain (outside the CDR3, taken from reference TRBV5-6 and TRBJ2-5): DAGVTQSPTHLIKTRGQQVTLRCSPKSGHDTVSWYQQALGQGPQFIFQYYEEEERQRGNFPDRFSGHQFPNYSSELNVNALLLGDSALYLCASSRDRQETQYFGPGTRLLVL.

The chain combines TRBV11-3 with TRBJ1-2; D is unclear. The germline gives CDR1 SGHNT, CDR2 YENEEA. With 5 bases removed from V and 7 bases from J, the gap between germline ends came to 11 bases. The CDR3 length is 12 residues. The DNA for the CDR3 is TGTGCCAGCAGCCAAGAGGGATTTGGCTACACCTTC. It codes for CASSQEGFGYTF.

This clone was counted once. This chain uses TRBV25-1 with TRBJ1-2; maybe TRBD1 (5 bases). Trimming cost V 6 bases and J 7 bases, with 15 bases left between them. Germline CDR1 and CDR2: MGHDK and SYGVNS. The CDR3 spans 13 residues. CDR3 protein: CASRGGMGVGYTF. The DNA of the CDR3 is TGTGCCAGCAGGGGGGGTATGGGGGTTGGCTACACCTTC.

This clone was observed once. The chain employs TRBV28 and TRBJ2-7; TRBD1 is a possible D gene (5 bases). The CDR3 contains 13 residues. Germline CDR1 and CDR2: MDHEN and SYDVKM. V was trimmed by 7 bases and J by 2 bases, leaving 12 bases between them. The CDR3 sequence is CASISQGAYEQYF. The CDR3 DNA is TGTGCCAGCATTTCTCAGGGCGCCTACGAGCAGTACTTC.

The CDR3 protein is CASRLGTGGGNTIYF. The CDR3 DNA reads TGTGCCAGCAGACTCGGGACAGGTGGTGGAAACACCATATATTTT. The chain employs TRBV28 and TRBJ1-3; 8 nucleotides agree with TRBD1. This CDR3 contains 15 residues. Trimming at V came to 6 bases and at J to 3 bases, leaving 7 bases not matched to a gene. From germline, CDR1 is MDHEN and CDR2 SYDVKM.